Shown below are 9 T cell receptor beta chains from a single sample sequenced in a study of tumor-infiltrating lymphocytes in localized non-small cell lung cancer. The method was immunoSEQ multiplex PCR; TCRdb's version includes in-frame clones alone and lacks a portion of them. The table includes about 29,000 clones, 80% to 90% detected once. The sample taken for sequencing was lung tumor tissue. The receptors come from a human donor with non-small cell lung cancer.

J is TRBJ1-2 and V is TRBV7-2; maybe TRBD1 (5 bases). Germline V gives CDR1 SGHTA, CDR2 FQGNSA. The ends were cut back, 1 base at V and 3 bases at J, with 15 bases in the middle. The CDR3 sequence is 16 residues long. The CDR3 spells CASSLGSGRIDYGYTF. CDR3 sequence (DNA): TGTGCCAGCAGCTTAGGGTCAGGGAGAATTGACTATGGCTACACCTTC.

The chain combines TRBV5-1 with TRBJ1-2, with 7 bases aligning to TRBD1. Trimming at V came to 0 bases and at J to 5 bases, leaving 19 bases not matched to a gene. The CDR3 length is 19 residues. Germline V gene data show CDR1 as SGHRS and CDR2 as YFSETQ. CDR3 loop: CASSLDGVDRVGLRYGYTF. CDR3 nucleotides: TGCGCCAGCAGCTTGGATGGGGTAGACAGGGTCGGGCTAAGATATGGCTACACCTTC.

This clone was counted between two and nine times. This chain joins TRBV4-1 and TRBJ1-2; 9 bases line up with TRBD1. Germline assignment: CDR1 MGHRA and CDR2 YSYEKL. This CDR3 is built from 16 residues. V was clipped by 1 base and J by 2 bases; unmatched bases: 5. CDR3 in DNA: TGCGCCAGCAGCCAAGGGCCCGGGACAGGGAACTATGGCTACACCTTC. Translated: CASSQGPGTGNYGYTF.

This rearrangement joins TRBV6-4 to TRBJ1-1, with a weak D call TRBD1 (6 bases). The CDR3 spans 13 residues. Germline assignment: CDR1 MRHNA and CDR2 SNTAGT. V lost 10 bases to trimming and J lost 1 base, with 13 bases between them. The CDR3 sequence: CATPDRSNTEAFF. CDR3 DNA sequence: TGTGCCACCCCCGACAGGTCGAACACTGAAGCTTTCTTT.

The chain couples TRBV2 to TRBJ2-1; tentatively, D is TRBD1 or TRBD2 (5 bases each). V was trimmed by 6 bases and J by 10 bases, leaving 13 bases between them. The CDR3 spans 12 residues. CDR1 and CDR2 from the germline V gene are SNHLY and FYNNEI. CDR3 amino acids: CASSFRRDEQFF. Written as DNA, the CDR3 is TGTGCCAGCAGCTTCCGCAGGGACGAGCAGTTCTTC. The variable domain in full, completed from reference TRBV2 and TRBJ2-1, reads EPEVTQTPSHQVTQMGQEVILRCVPISNHLYFYWYRQILGQKVEFLVSFYNNEISEKSEIFDDQFSVERPDGSNFTLKIRSTKLEDSAMYFCASSFRRDEQFFGPGTRLTVL.

The chain employs TRBV7-9 and TRBJ1-6, with no clear D. From germline, CDR1 is SEHNR and CDR2 FQNEAQ (reference sequence). The CDR3 contains 16 residues. Trimming pared 0 bases from V and 4 bases from J, leaving 10 bases between. The CDR3 spells CASSLAQSAYNSPLHF. CDR3 nucleotide sequence: TGTGCCAGCAGCTTAGCGCAATCCGCATATAATTCACCCCTCCACTTT.

The chain links TRBV15 to TRBJ1-1; D perhaps matches TRBD1 (5 bases). Germline assignment: CDR1 LNHNV and CDR2 YYDKDF (reference sequence). CDR3 length: 15 amino acids. V was shortened by 5 bases and J by 1 base, with 14 bases between the two germline ends. CDR3: CATSGRQRENTEAFF. The CDR3 nucleotides are TGTGCCACCAGCGGCAGACAGAGGGAGAACACTGAAGCTTTCTTT.

The V and J genes are TRBV14 and TRBJ2-7; TRBD1 is a possible D gene (5 bases). The CDR3 is 13 residues long. Germline CDR1 reads SGHDN; CDR2 reads FVKESK. V lost 1 base, J lost 12 bases, and 16 bases lay in between. CDR3 residues: CASSQGQGSNSYF. CDR3 in DNA: TGTGCCAGCAGCCAAGGCCAGGGCTCCAACTCGTACTTC.

V and J are TRBV7-6 and TRBJ2-7, with 8 bases aligning to TRBD1. Germline V CDR1 and CDR2: SGHVS, FNYEAQ. The CDR3 is 14 amino acids. With 5 bases clipped from V and 5 bases from J, the junction kept 8 bases outside the gene matches. This CDR3 reads CASSRDVQGDEQYF. The CDR3, as DNA: TGTGCCAGCAGCCGAGACGTACAGGGGGACGAGCAGTACTTC.